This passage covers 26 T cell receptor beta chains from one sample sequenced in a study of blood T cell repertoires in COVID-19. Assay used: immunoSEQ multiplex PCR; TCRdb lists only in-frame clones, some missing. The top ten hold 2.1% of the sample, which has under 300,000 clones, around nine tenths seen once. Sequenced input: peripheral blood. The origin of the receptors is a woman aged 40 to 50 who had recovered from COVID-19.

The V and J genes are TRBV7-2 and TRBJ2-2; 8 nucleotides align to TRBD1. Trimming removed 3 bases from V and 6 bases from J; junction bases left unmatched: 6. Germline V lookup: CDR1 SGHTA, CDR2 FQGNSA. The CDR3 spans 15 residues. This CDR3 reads CASSLGQVDSGELFF. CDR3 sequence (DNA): TGTGCCAGCAGCTTGGGACAGGTGGATTCCGGGGAGCTGTTTTTT. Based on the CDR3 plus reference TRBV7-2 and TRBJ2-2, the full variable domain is GAGVSQSPSNKVTEKGKDVELRCDPISGHTALYWYRQSLGQGLEFLIYFQGNSAPDKSGLPSDRFSAERTGGSVSTLTIQRTQQEDSAVYLCASSLGQVDSGELFFGEGSRLTVL.

The CDR3 DNA is TGTGCCAGCAGCTCAGGACACACAACTAATGAAAAACTGTTTTTT. Translating gives CASSSGHTTNEKLFF. J is TRBJ1-4 and V is TRBV7-9; weak D call: TRBD1 (5 bases). V was trimmed by 4 bases and J by 0 bases, leaving 9 bases between them. Germline CDR1 reads SEHNR; CDR2 reads FQNEAQ (reference sequence). This CDR3 is built from 15 residues.

DNA for the CDR3: TGTGCCAGCAGCTTGAAGGGGCCCGGGGAGCTGTTTTTT. Translating gives CASSLKGPGELFF. V is TRBV7-9 and J is TRBJ2-2; D is perhaps TRBD1 (5 bases). The V and J ends lost 3 bases and 6 bases respectively, with 8 bases between them. The CDR3 runs to 13 residues. The germline gives CDR1 SEHNR, CDR2 FQNEAQ (reference sequence).

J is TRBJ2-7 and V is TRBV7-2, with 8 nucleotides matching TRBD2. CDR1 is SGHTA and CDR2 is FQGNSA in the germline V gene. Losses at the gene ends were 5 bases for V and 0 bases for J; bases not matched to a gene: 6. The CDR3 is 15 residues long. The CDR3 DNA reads TGTGCCAGCAGCCTGACTAGCGATAGCTCCTACGAGCAGTACTTC. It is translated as CASSLTSDSSYEQYF.

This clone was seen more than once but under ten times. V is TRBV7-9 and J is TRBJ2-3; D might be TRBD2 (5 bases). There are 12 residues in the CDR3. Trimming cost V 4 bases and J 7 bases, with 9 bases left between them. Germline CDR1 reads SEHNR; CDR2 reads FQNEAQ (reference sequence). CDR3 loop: CASSSETNTQYF. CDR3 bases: TGTGCCAGCAGCTCAGAGACTAATACGCAGTATTTT.

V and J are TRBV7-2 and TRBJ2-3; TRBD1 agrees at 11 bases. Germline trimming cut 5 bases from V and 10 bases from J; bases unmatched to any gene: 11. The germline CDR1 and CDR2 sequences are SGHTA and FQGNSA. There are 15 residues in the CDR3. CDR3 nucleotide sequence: TGTGCCAGCAGCGATAGCCGGGACAGGGGGTTCGCGCAGTATTTT. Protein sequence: CASSDSRDRGFAQYF. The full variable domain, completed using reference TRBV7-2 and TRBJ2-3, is GAGVSQSPSNKVTEKGKDVELRCDPISGHTALYWYRQSLGQGLEFLIYFQGNSAPDKSGLPSDRFSAERTGGSVSTLTIQRTQQEDSAVYLCASSDSRDRGFAQYFGPGTRLTVL.

CDR3 sequence (DNA): TGTGCCTGGAGTGCCCGGACTAGCGGGGGAGGTACGCAGTATTTT. This translates into CAWSARTSGGGTQYF. The rearrangement joins TRBV30 to TRBJ2-3; TRBD2 matches at 13 bases. This CDR3 has 15 amino acids. V gave up 1 base and J gave up 8 bases; unmatched junction bases: 6. Germline CDR1 GTSNPN, CDR2 SVGIG (reference sequence).

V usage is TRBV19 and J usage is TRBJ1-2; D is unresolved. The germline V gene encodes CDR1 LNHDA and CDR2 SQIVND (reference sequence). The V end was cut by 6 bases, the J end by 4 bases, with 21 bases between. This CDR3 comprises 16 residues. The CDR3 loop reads CASSHGDVGGIYGYTF. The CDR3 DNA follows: TGTGCCAGTAGCCATGGTGACGTAGGAGGAATCTATGGCTACACCTTC.

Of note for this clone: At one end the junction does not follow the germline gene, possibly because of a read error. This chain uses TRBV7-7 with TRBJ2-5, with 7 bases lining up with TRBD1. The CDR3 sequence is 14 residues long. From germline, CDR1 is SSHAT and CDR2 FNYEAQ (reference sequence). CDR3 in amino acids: CASSRSGGRETQYF. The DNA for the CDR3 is TGTGCTAGCAGCCGCTCAGGGGGTAGAGAGACCCAGTACTTC.

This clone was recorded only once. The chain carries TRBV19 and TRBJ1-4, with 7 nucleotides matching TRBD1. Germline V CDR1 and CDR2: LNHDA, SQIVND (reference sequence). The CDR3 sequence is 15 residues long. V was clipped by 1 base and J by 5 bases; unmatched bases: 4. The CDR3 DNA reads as TGTGCCAGTAGTATAGGAAGCAGGGGGAATGAAAAACTGTTTTTT. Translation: CASSIGSRGNEKLFF.

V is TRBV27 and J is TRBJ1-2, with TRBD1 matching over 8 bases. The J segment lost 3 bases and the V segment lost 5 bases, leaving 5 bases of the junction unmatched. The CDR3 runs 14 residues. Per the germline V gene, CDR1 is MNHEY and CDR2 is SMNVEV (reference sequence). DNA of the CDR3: TGTGCCAGCAGTATTTCGACAGGGGACTATGGCTACACCTTC. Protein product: CASSISTGDYGYTF.

CDR3 sequence: CASTLPRSAEQFF. In DNA form, the CDR3 reads TGTGCCAGCACTCTCCCTCGGAGTGCTGAGCAGTTCTTC. The V and J genes are TRBV6-6 and TRBJ2-1; D uncertain. The ends were cut back, 7 bases at V and 9 bases at J, with 16 bases in the middle. This CDR3 is built from 13 residues. Germline assignment: CDR1 MNHNY and CDR2 SVGAGI (reference sequence).

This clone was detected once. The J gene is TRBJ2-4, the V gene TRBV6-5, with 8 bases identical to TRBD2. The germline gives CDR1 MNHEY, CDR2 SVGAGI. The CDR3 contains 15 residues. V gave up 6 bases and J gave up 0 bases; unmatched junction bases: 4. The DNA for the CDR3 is TGTGCCAGCAGCAAAGCGGGGGTAGCCAAAAACATTCAGTACTTC. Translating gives CASSKAGVAKNIQYF.

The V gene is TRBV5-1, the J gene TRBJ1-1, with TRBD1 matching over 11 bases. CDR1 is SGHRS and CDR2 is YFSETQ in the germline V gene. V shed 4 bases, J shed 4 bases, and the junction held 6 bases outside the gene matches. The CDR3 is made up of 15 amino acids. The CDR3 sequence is CASSRGTGGVTEAFF. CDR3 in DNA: TGCGCCAGCAGCAGGGGGACAGGGGGAGTCACTGAAGCTTTCTTT.

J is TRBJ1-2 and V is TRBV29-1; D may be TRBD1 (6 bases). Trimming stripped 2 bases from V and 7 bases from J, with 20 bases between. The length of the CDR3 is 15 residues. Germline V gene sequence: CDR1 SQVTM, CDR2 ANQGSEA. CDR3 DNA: TGCAGCGTTGAACCCGACAGGTCCTTAGTTTTTGGCTACACCTTC. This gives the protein CSVEPDRSLVFGYTF.

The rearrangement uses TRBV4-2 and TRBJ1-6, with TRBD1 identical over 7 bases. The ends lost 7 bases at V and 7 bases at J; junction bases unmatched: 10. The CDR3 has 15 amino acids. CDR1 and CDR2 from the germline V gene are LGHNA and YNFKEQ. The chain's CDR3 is CASMGPGGSNSPLHF. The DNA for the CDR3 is TGTGCCAGCATGGGACCAGGGGGGTCAAATTCACCCCTCCACTTT.

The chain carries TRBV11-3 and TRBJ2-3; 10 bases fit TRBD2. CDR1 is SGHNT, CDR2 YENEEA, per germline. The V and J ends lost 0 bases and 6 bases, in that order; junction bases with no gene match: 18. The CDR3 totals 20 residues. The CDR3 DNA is TGTGCCAGCAGCTTAGACGCTGGGACAGGCCTAGCGGGAGCGTCGGATACGCAGTATTTT. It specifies CASSLDAGTGLAGASDTQYF.

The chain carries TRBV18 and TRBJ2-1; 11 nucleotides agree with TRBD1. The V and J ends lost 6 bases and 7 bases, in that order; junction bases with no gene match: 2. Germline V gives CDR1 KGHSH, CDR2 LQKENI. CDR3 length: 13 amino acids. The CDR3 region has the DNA TGTGCCAGCTCCTGGGACAGGGGGAATGAGCAGTTCTTC. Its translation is CASSWDRGNEQFF.

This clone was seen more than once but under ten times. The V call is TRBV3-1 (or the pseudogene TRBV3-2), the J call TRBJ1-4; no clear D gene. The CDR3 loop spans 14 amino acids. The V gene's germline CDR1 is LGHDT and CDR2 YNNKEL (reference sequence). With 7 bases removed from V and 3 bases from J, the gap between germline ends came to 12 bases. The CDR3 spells CASTLRASNEKLFF. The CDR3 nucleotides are TGTGCCAGCACCCTGAGAGCATCTAATGAAAAACTGTTTTTT.

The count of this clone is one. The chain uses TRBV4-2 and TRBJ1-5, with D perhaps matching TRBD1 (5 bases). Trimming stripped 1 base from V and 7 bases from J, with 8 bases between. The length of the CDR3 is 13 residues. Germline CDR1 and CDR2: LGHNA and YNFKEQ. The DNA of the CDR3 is TGTGCCAGCAGCCAAGCGGGGGGACAGCCCCAGCATTTT. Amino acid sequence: CASSQAGGQPQHF.

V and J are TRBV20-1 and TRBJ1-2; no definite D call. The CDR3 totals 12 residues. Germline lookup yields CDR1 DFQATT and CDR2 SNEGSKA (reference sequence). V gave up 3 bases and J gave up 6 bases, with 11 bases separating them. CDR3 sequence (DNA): TGCAGTGCTAGTCGGGGTCAGCATGGCTACACCTTC. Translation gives CSASRGQHGYTF.

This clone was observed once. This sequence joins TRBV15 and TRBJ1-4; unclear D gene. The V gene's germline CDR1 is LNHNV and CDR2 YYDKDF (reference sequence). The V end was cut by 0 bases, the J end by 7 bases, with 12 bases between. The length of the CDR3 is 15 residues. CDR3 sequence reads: CATSRDGGGSEKLFF. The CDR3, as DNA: TGTGCCACCAGCAGAGATGGCGGCGGAAGTGAAAAACTGTTTTTT.

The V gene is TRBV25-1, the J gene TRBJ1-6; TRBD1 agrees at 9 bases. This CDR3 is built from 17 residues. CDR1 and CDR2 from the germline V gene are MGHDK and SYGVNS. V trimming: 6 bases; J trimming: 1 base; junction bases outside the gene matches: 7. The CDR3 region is CASRTGTGFSYNSPLHF. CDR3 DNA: TGTGCCAGCAGAACCGGGACAGGGTTTTCCTATAATTCACCCCTCCACTTT.

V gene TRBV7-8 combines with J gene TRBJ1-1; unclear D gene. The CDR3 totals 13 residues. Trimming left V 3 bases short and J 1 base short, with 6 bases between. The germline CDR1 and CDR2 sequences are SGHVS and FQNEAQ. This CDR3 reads CASSLSGNTEAFF. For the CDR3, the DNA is TGTGCCAGCAGCTTGTCGGGGAACACTGAAGCTTTCTTT. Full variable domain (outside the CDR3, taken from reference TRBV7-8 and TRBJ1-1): GAGVSQSPRYKVAKRGQDVALRCDPISGHVSLFWYQQALGQGPEFLTYFQNEAQLDKSGLPSDRFFAERPEGSVSTLKIQRTQQEDSAVYLCASSLSGNTEAFFGQGTRLTVV.

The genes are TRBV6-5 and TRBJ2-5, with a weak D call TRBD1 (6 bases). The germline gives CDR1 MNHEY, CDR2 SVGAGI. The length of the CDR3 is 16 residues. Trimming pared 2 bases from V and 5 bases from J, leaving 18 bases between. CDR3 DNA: TGTGCCAGCAGTTACACCTCAGGGGCCTTAAGGGAGACCCAGTACTTC. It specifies CASSYTSGALRETQYF.

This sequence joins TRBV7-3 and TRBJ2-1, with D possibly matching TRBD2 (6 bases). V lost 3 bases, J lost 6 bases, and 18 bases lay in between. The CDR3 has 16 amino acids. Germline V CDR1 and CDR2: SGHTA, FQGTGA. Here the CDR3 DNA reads TGTGCCAGCAGCTTCGGGGGTGTCAGGAGTCTCAATGAGCAGTTCTTC. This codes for CASSFGGVRSLNEQFF.